A selection of T cell receptor beta chains follows, all from one sample in a study of CD8 T cells in Susac syndrome. One entry per CDR3 protein results from TCRdb running MiXCR on the immunoSEQ multiplex PCR reads. The data show a few hundred thousand distinct CDR3 sequences, with roughly 96% seen just once and 0.085% to 0.1% held by the top ten. Sequenced sample: CD4+ T cells from PBMCs. Receptor source: a human donor with multiple sclerosis. CDR3s include the opening cysteine and the closing phenylalanine or tryptophan. The order of the fields is J gene, clone size, D gene, V gene, CDR3 DNA, CDR3 protein. A D gene is named only where the DNA matches it firmly. Clone size is not always given. Where it is, it says once, few, many or a class for expanded clones.

TRBJ2-7 NA TRBD2 TRBV3-1 TGTGCCAGCAGCCAAGAATTAGCGGGGTTTACCTACGAGCAGTACTTC CASSQELAGFTYEQYF
TRBJ1-6 NA NA TRBV27 TGTGCCAGCAGTCCCGGACAGCAATATAATTCACCCCTCCACTTT CASSPGQQYNSPLHF
TRBJ2-5 NA NA TRBV4-1 TGCGCCAGCAGCCTCTCTGGCCCGGGATCGGGACAAGAGACCCAGTACTTC CASSLSGPGSGQETQYF
TRBJ2-7 NA TRBD1 TRBV6-6 TGTGCCAGCAGTTACTCGGGACAGGGGGGCAGTTACGAGCAGTACTTC CASSYSGQGGSYEQYF
TRBJ1-2 NA NA TRBV20-1 TGCAGTGCCTCGAGAGGCCCTTCGGGCTACACCTTC CSASRGPSGYTF
TRBJ2-5 NA TRBD2 TRBV29-1 TGCAGCGTTGAGAATAGCGGGGGGATCTTAGAGACCCAGTACTTC CSVENSGGILETQYF
TRBJ2-5 NA NA TRBV20-1 TGCAGTGCCAGACTAGGATTGAGGGGGGGAGAGACCCAGTACTTC CSARLGLRGGETQYF
TRBJ2-1 NA TRBD2 TRBV4-1 TGCGCCAGCAGCCAAGGCCAGCATAGCGGGAGTCAGTATGAGCAGTTCTTC CASSQGQHSGSQYEQFF
TRBJ2-3 NA NA TRBV30 TGTGCCTGGAGTGGGTTGCGGACCCGCACAGATACGCAGTATTTT CAWSGLRTRTDTQYF
TRBJ1-1 NA TRBD1 TRBV30 TGTGCCTGGAGTCCGGTGACAGGGTTCACTGAAGCTTTCTTT CAWSPVTGFTEAFF
TRBJ1-4 NA TRBD1 TRBV5-4 TGTGCCAGCAGCTCAGGGACAGGTAGAGCAACTAATGAAAAACTGTTTTTT CASSSGTGRATNEKLFF
TRBJ2-7 NA TRBD2 TRBV9 TGTGCCAGCAGCGTAGCCTGGACTAGCGACTACGAGCAGTACTTC CASSVAWTSDYEQYF
TRBJ2-1 NA NA TRBV29-1 TGCAGCGTTGTTTTACGCTACAATGAGCAGTTCTTC CSVVLRYNEQFF
TRBJ2-7 NA TRBD2 TRBV12-3/TRBV12-4 TGTGCCAGCAGCCACTCGGGGGGGGACCCGTACTTC CASSHSGGDPYF
TRBJ2-1 NA TRBD1 TRBV24-1 TGTGCCACCAGTGATTTGCGGAAGGGGGCGACTTACTCCTACAATGAGCAGTTCTTC CATSDLRKGATYSYNEQFF
TRBJ1-6 once NA TRBV15 TGTGCCACCAGCAGAGATAGTTTGGATCCCCTCCACTTT CATSRDSLDPLHF
TRBJ2-1 NA NA TRBV4-1 TGCGCCAGCAGCCAAAGGGGTGGGGGCTCCTACAATGAGCAGTTCTTC CASSQRGGGSYNEQFF
TRBJ2-3 NA NA TRBV18 TGTGCCAGCTCACCCCTTCGGGCCACAGATACGCAGTATTTT CASSPLRATDTQYF